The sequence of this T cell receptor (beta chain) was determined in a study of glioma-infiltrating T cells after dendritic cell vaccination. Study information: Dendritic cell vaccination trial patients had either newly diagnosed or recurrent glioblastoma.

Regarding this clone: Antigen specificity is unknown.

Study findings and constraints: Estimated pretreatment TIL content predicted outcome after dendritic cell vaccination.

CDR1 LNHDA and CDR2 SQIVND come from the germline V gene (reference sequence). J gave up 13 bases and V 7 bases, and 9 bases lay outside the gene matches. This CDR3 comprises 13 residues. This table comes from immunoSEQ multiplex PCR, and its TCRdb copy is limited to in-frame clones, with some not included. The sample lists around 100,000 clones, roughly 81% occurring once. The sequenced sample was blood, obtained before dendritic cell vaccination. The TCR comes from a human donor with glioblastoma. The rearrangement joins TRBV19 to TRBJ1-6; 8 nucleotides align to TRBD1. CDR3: CASTLTGEKPLHF. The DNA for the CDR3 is TGTGCCAGTACCCTGACAGGGGAGAAGCCCCTCCACTTT. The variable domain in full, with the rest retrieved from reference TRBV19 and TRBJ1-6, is DGGITQSPKYLFRKEGQNVTLSCEQNLNHDAMYWYRQDPGQGLRLIYYSQIVNDFQKGDIAEGYSVSREKKESFPLTVTSAQKNPTAFYLCASTLTGEKPLHFGNGTRLTVT.